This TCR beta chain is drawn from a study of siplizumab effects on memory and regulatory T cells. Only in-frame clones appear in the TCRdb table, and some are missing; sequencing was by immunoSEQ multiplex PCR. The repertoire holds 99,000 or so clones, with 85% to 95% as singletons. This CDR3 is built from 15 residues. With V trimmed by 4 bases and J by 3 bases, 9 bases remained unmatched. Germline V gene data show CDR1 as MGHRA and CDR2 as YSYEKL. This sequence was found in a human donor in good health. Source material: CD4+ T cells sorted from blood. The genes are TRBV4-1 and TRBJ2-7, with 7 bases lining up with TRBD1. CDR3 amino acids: CASSLMTGTIYEQYF. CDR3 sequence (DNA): TGCGCCAGCAGCCTTATGACAGGGACCATCTACGAGCAGTACTTC.